This T cell receptor beta chain comes out of a study of cytomegalovirus exposure and HLA in healthy donors. From germline, CDR1 is GTSNPN and CDR2 SVGIG (reference sequence). The CDR3 runs to 15 residues. Trimming removed 3 bases from V and 7 bases from J, with 21 bases in between. PCR used 60 Vbeta primers and 13 Jbeta primers. The repertoire was sequenced with immunoSEQ multiplex PCR; TCRdb's copy has only in-frame clones and lacks some. Of 150,000 to 200,000 clones in the sample, roughly 79% were seen once. Material for sequencing was PBMCs. The chain employs TRBV30 and TRBJ1-1; tentatively, D is TRBD1 (5 bases). The receptor's source is a woman aged 40 to 55 in good health and CMV-seropositive. In DNA, the CDR3 is TGTGCCTGGAGGCCGTTGGGGCGCGTGGGTGTTGAAGCTTTCTTT. Translation: CAWRPLGRVGVEAFF. The full variable domain, completed using reference TRBV30 and TRBJ1-1, is SQTIHQWPATLVQPVGSPLSLECTVEGTSNPNLYWYRQAAGRGLQLLFYSVGIGQISSEVPQNLSASRPQDRQFILSSKKLLLSDSGFYLCAWRPLGRVGVEAFFGQGTRLTVV.